Each of the 28 T cell receptor beta chains below was sequenced from the same sample in a study of sequential checkpoint blockade in melanoma. Indicated treatment: randomized to nivolumab then ipilimumab (arm A) or the reverse (arm B). Sequencing was performed with immunoSEQ multiplex PCR; in TCRdb, only in-frame clones are kept and a portion is missing. The repertoire holds roughly 4,600 clones, 20% to 25% seen once, with approximately 3.8% in the top ten. Specimen: tumor tissue (inferred from file names), collected from a patient given nivolumab and ipilimumab in sequence. The receptor set was obtained from a human donor with melanoma.

This clone is medium-sized by share. The rearrangement joins TRBV28 to TRBJ1-5, with 7 bases fitting TRBD1. There are 14 residues in the CDR3. Unmatched junction bases numbered 7, after V lost 6 bases and J lost 5 bases. Germline CDR1 MDHEN, CDR2 SYDVKM. The CDR3 reads CASRNQGEHQPQHF. In DNA, the CDR3 is TGTGCCAGCAGGAACCAGGGGGAACATCAGCCCCAGCATTTT.

The J gene is TRBJ2-1, the V gene TRBV11-3, with a possible D match to TRBD1 (6 bases). The CDR3 covers 15 residues. The ends were cut back, 0 bases at V and 8 bases at J, with 14 bases in the middle. Germline-derived CDR1 and CDR2 are SGHNT and YENEEA. CDR3 in DNA: TGTGCCAGCAGCTTAGATGGGGGCCCCCTTGATGAGCAGTTCTTC. Translated, it gives CASSLDGGPLDEQFF.

Only a few counts were recorded for this clone. J is TRBJ1-5 and V is TRBV28; D uncertain. The ends were cut back, 6 bases at V and 4 bases at J, with 16 bases in the middle. The germline gives CDR1 MDHEN, CDR2 SYDVKM. This CDR3 comprises 15 residues. CDR3: CASSRPAGRNQPQHF. In DNA form, the CDR3 reads TGTGCCAGCAGCCGACCCGCCGGGCGAAATCAGCCCCAGCATTTT.

This clone was recorded a few times. The rearrangement joins TRBV6-8 to TRBJ2-7, with 7 bases that match TRBD1. The CDR3 length is 14 residues. The junction had 6 bases not matched to a gene; V was cut back by 4 bases and J by 3 bases. Germline lookup yields CDR1 MNHGY and CDR2 SAAAGT. Written as DNA, the CDR3 is TGTGCCAGCAGTTCCCCGGGACAGTACTACGAGCAGTACTTC. It is translated as CASSSPGQYYEQYF.

The chain is built from TRBV19 and TRBJ1-3, with D possibly matching TRBD1 (5 bases). The CDR3 runs 16 residues. CDR1 is LNHDA and CDR2 is SQIVND in the germline V gene (reference sequence). Trimming took 4 bases from V and 0 from J, leaving 13 bases between them. This chain's CDR3 is CASSKVQVSSGNTIYF. DNA of the CDR3: TGTGCCAGTAGTAAAGTACAGGTTAGCTCTGGAAACACCATATATTTT.

This clone was found a few times. V gene TRBV6-8 combines with J gene TRBJ2-1; TRBD2 might be the D (5 bases). Per the germline V gene, CDR1 is MNHGY and CDR2 is SAAAGT. This CDR3 has 13 residues. V lost 10 bases and J 6 bases, leaving 16 bases between the germline ends. The CDR3 loop reads CAINTGLTNEQFF. Written as DNA, the CDR3 is TGTGCCATCAATACCGGACTCACCAATGAGCAGTTCTTC.

This clone was counted ten times or more. This sequence joins TRBV11-3 and TRBJ1-2; D uncertain. The V gene lost 0 bases and the J gene lost 8 bases, with 13 bases spanning the gap. Germline V gene data show CDR1 as SGHNT and CDR2 as YENEEA. This CDR3 region has 14 residues. The DNA of the CDR3 is TGTGCCAGCAGCTTAGATAATTGGGTCGTGGGCTACACCTTC. Protein product: CASSLDNWVVGYTF.

The table lists this clone with many counts. The chain is built from TRBV11-3 and TRBJ1-1, with D possibly being TRBD1 (5 bases). The CDR3 covers 17 residues. V lost 6 bases and J 5 bases, leaving 25 bases between the germline ends. The germline CDR1 and CDR2 sequences are SGHNT and YENEEA. CDR3 DNA: TGTGCCAGCAGTCTCTCTATCACCCGGGGGGGTCGGACTGAAGCTTTCTTT. Protein: CASSLSITRGGRTEAFF.

The rearrangement joins TRBV18 to TRBJ1-4, with a tentative D call TRBD1 (6 bases). Germline V gene lookup returns CDR1 KGHSH and CDR2 LQKENI. This CDR3 is built from 13 residues. V was clipped by 8 bases and J by 3 bases, with 10 bases between them. CDR3 residues: CASTGGPNEKLFF. CDR3 nucleotides: TGTGCCAGCACCGGGGGCCCTAATGAAAAACTGTTTTTT. The variable domain in full, completed from reference TRBV18 and TRBJ1-4, reads NAGVMQNPRHLVRRRGQEARLRCSPMKGHSHVYWYRQLPEEGLKFMVYLQKENIIDESGMPKERFSAEFPKEGPSILRIQQVVRGDSAAYFCASTGGPNEKLFFGSGTQLSVL.

The V call is TRBV18, the J call TRBJ1-1; D remains unclear. V was trimmed by 3 bases and J by 11 bases, leaving 16 bases between them. This CDR3 contains 13 residues. The germline CDR1 and CDR2 sequences are KGHSH and LQKENI. The CDR3 nucleotides read TGTGCCAGCTCACCCATCGCAACTGACGAGGCTTTCTTT. This translates into CASSPIATDEAFF.

This clone was counted a few times. This chain's CDR3 is CASGRDSSSGNTIYF. The CDR3 DNA follows: TGTGCCAGCGGCCGGGACAGTTCCTCTGGAAACACCATATATTTT. J is TRBJ1-3 and V is TRBV9, with TRBD1 identical over 7 bases. V was pared by 7 bases and J by 0 bases, with 7 bases of the junction left unmatched. Germline V gene data show CDR1 as SGDLS and CDR2 as YYNGEE. The CDR3 is 15 amino acids.

The chain carries TRBV5-1 and TRBJ1-4; D is ambiguous. Germline V lookup: CDR1 SGHRS, CDR2 YFSETQ. This CDR3 spans 16 amino acids. V lost 7 bases to trimming and J lost 5 bases, with 21 bases between them. The CDR3 region is CASALTSVGNNEKLFF. The DNA for the CDR3 is TGCGCCAGCGCGCTAACCTCAGTGGGAAACAATGAAAAACTGTTTTTT.

This clone was picked up many times. This chain connects TRBV11-3 to TRBJ2-7; D is ambiguous. The CDR3 is 14 amino acids. The V gene lost 2 bases and the J gene lost 4 bases, with 12 bases spanning the gap. In germline, CDR1 is SGHNT, CDR2 YENEEA. The CDR3 sequence: CASSLFSYRYEQYF. The DNA of the CDR3 is TGTGCCAGCAGCTTATTTAGCTACCGTTACGAGCAGTACTTC.

The chain employs TRBV19 and TRBJ2-7; D not resolved. The CDR3 has 13 residues. The V and J ends lost 1 base and 3 bases respectively, with 7 bases between them. Germline V gene sequence: CDR1 LNHDA, CDR2 SQIVND (reference sequence). The CDR3 region has the DNA TGTGCCAGTAGTATAGGGGTGGTCTACGAGCAGTACTTC. Translated, it gives CASSIGVVYEQYF. The whole variable domain, filled in from reference TRBV19 and TRBJ2-7, reads DGGITQSPKYLFRKEGQNVTLSCEQNLNHDAMYWYRQDPGQGLRLIYYSQIVNDFQKGDIAEGYSVSREKKESFPLTVTSAQKNPTAFYLCASSIGVVYEQYFGPGTRLTVT.

The rearrangement links TRBV14 to TRBJ2-7, with 8 positions matching TRBD1. Germline CDR1 reads SGHDN; CDR2 reads FVKESK. V dropped 6 bases and J dropped 7; count of bases not matched to a gene: 11. The CDR3 loop spans 14 amino acids. CDR3 sequence: CASRGTGQEGEQYF. In nucleotides, the CDR3 is TGTGCCAGCAGAGGGACAGGTCAAGAGGGGGAGCAGTACTTC.

The CDR3 reads CASSSGSYEQYF. CDR3 nucleotide sequence: TGTGCCAGTAGTTCGGGCTCCTACGAGCAGTACTTC. This sequence joins TRBV19 and TRBJ2-7, with D unclear. Germline values: CDR1 LNHDA, CDR2 SQIVND (reference sequence). V was clipped by 5 bases and J by 0 bases, with 5 bases between them. The CDR3 totals 12 residues.

The chain carries TRBV6-8 and TRBJ2-4; D unclear. Per the germline V gene, CDR1 is MNHGY and CDR2 is SAAAGT. This CDR3 is 16 amino acids long. V lost 0 bases and J lost 8, with 17 bases in between. CDR3 sequence (DNA): TGTGCCAGCAGTTACTCTCGCGAAGGGATGACGGACATTCAGTACTTC. Translation gives CASSYSREGMTDIQYF.

By share of the sample, this clone is medium-sized. The V gene is TRBV6-1, the J gene TRBJ2-5; TRBD2 matches at 8 bases. The CDR3 covers 16 residues. The V and J ends lost 1 base and 3 bases, in that order; junction bases with no gene match: 7. In germline, CDR1 is MNHNS, CDR2 SASEGT. DNA for the CDR3: TGTGCCAGCAGTGAAGGTCTGCGGGGGGTAGAAGAGACCCAGTACTTC. It translates to CASSEGLRGVEETQYF.

This clone has only a few counts. V usage is TRBV6-8 and J usage is TRBJ1-1; D may be TRBD1 (5 bases). Trimming removed 8 bases from V and 5 bases from J, with 18 bases in between. CDR1 MNHGY and CDR2 SAAAGT come from the germline V gene. This CDR3 region has 14 residues. The CDR3 sequence is CASGPTGRKTEAFF. The CDR3 DNA sequence: TGTGCCAGCGGGCCGACGGGGCGCAAGACTGAAGCTTTCTTT.

There are a few counts of this clone. This rearrangement joins TRBV6-8 to TRBJ2-1; TRBD2 agrees at 8 bases. Trimming at V came to 0 bases and at J to 10 bases, leaving 17 bases not matched to a gene. CDR3 length: 18 residues. Germline CDR1 is MNHGY and CDR2 is SAAAGT. The CDR3: CASSYSIWGLVTALEQFF. Written as DNA, the CDR3 is TGTGCCAGCAGTTACTCGATTTGGGGACTAGTCACGGCGTTAGAGCAGTTCTTC.

The chain is built from TRBV9 and TRBJ2-7, with D possibly TRBD1 on 5 matching bases. V lost 0 bases to trimming and J lost 2 bases, with 9 bases between them. CDR1 SGDLS and CDR2 YYNGEE come from the germline V gene. This CDR3 contains 14 residues. As DNA, the CDR3 is TGTGCCAGCAGCGTAGCCGACAGAACCTACGAGCAGTACTTC. This sequence encodes CASSVADRTYEQYF. Full variable domain (rest looked up from reference TRBV9 and TRBJ2-7): DSGVTQTPKHLITATGQRVTLRCSPRSGDLSVYWYQQSLDQGLQFLIQYYNGEERAKGNILERFSAQQFPDLHSELNLSSLELGDSALYFCASSVADRTYEQYFGPGTRLTVT.

This clone appeared a few times. Other DNA sequences of this sample code for an identical CDR3. The genes are TRBV5-1 and TRBJ1-2; possible D gene TRBD1, 6 bases. V lost 0 bases and J lost 4, with 10 bases in between. The CDR3 length is 14 residues. CDR1 and CDR2 from the germline V gene are SGHRS and YFSETQ. The CDR3 bases are TGCGCCAGCAGCTTGGAGGGGGTGCGCTATGGCTACACCTTC. It is translated as CASSLEGVRYGYTF.

The rearrangement links TRBV28 to TRBJ1-2; 7 bases are shared with TRBD1. In germline, CDR1 is MDHEN, CDR2 SYDVKM. V lost 1 base to trimming and J lost 6 bases; unmatched junction nucleotides: 5. CDR3 length: 14 residues. The CDR3 sequence is CASSLSDRVDGYTF. CDR3 nucleotide sequence: TGTGCCAGCAGTTTATCCGACAGGGTTGATGGCTACACCTTC.

The chain employs TRBV9 and TRBJ2-2; D is undetermined. The V gene lost 3 bases and the J gene lost 5 bases, with 11 bases spanning the gap. The CDR3 sequence is 14 residues long. The germline CDR1 and CDR2 sequences are SGDLS and YYNGEE. CDR3 coding DNA: TGTGCCAGCAGCGCGACCTTTGGGACCGGGGAGCTGTTTTTT. Its protein is CASSATFGTGELFF.

This clone was counted only a few times. The rearrangement joins TRBV6-8 to TRBJ2-5; no firm D call. The germline gives CDR1 MNHGY, CDR2 SAAAGT. This CDR3 comprises 12 residues. The V and J ends lost 7 bases and 7 bases respectively, with 13 bases between them. CDR3 loop: CASKGAGVTQYF. CDR3 in DNA: TGTGCCAGCAAAGGCGCCGGTGTGACCCAGTACTTC.

This clone was seen many times. The rearrangement uses TRBV11-3 and TRBJ2-1, with TRBD2 identical over 15 bases. CDR3 length equals 14 residues. With V trimmed by 8 bases and J by 6 bases, 2 bases remained unmatched. Germline CDR1 reads SGHNT; CDR2 reads YENEEA. The CDR3 spells CASRTSGGANEQFF. The CDR3 nucleotides are TGTGCCAGCCGGACTAGCGGGGGGGCCAATGAGCAGTTCTTC.

By proportion, this clone is medium-sized. This chain uses TRBV11-3 with TRBJ1-2; possibly TRBD1 for D (5 bases). V lost 2 bases, J lost 7 bases, and 23 bases lay in between. The CDR3 is 17 amino acids. Germline-derived CDR1 and CDR2 are SGHNT and YENEEA. The CDR3 nucleotides read TGTGCCAGCAGCTTATCGGACAAGGGGAAAAATATGGCTGGCTACACCTTC. Translated, it gives CASSLSDKGKNMAGYTF.

This clone came up a few times. The chain carries TRBV6-8 and TRBJ2-6; TRBD2 is a possible D gene (5 bases). The CDR3 loop spans 16 amino acids. From germline, CDR1 is MNHGY and CDR2 SAAAGT. V lost 2 bases and J 0 bases, leaving 8 bases between the germline ends. The CDR3 DNA sequence: TGTGCCAGCAGTTACGACGAGGGCTCTGGGGCCAACGTCCTGACTTTC. It encodes CASSYDEGSGANVLTF.